These 27 T cell receptor beta chains share one sample of origin, sequenced in a study of blood T cell repertoires in COVID-19. Sequencing used immunoSEQ multiplex PCR; TCRdb keeps in-frame clones, though not all of them. The sample includes roughly 70,000 clones, about 80% of them seen just once. Sequencing input: peripheral blood. Receptor source: a woman in her 70s with acute or convalescent COVID-19.

This clone was seen once. This chain connects TRBV6-1 to TRBJ2-1; TRBD2 might be the D (6 bases). Per the germline V gene, CDR1 is MNHNS and CDR2 is SASEGT. This CDR3 comprises 17 residues. Trimming shortened V by 4 bases and J by 3 bases, and 19 bases separated the two germline ends. CDR3 DNA: TGTGCCAGCAGTGCCTCCGGGTGGGGACTGAACTACAATGAGCAGTTCTTC. Translated: CASSASGWGLNYNEQFF.

The chain is built from TRBV28 and TRBJ2-1; 8 bases fit TRBD1. J gave up 5 bases and V 6 bases, and 9 bases lay outside the gene matches. The CDR3 has 15 amino acids. The germline V gene encodes CDR1 MDHEN and CDR2 SYDVKM. The CDR3 here is CASRGSTGAHNEQFF. The CDR3, as DNA: TGTGCCAGCAGGGGTTCGACAGGGGCGCACAATGAGCAGTTCTTC.

V gene TRBV14 combines with J gene TRBJ1-2; perhaps TRBD1 as D (5 bases). Germline V lookup: CDR1 SGHDN, CDR2 FVKESK. Trimming removed 1 base from V and 4 bases from J, with 7 bases in between. The CDR3 has 13 amino acids. The CDR3 nucleotides read TGTGCCAGCAGCCAAGGGGGGGGCTATGGCTACACCTTC. Residues: CASSQGGGYGYTF.

V and J are TRBV25-1 and TRBJ2-7; 8 nucleotides agree with TRBD1. Germline CDR1 and CDR2: MGHDK and SYGVNS. This CDR3 is built from 13 residues. With 8 bases clipped from V and 7 bases from J, the junction kept 10 bases outside the gene matches. The CDR3 loop reads CASLGQGAGEQYF. The CDR3 DNA sequence: TGTGCCAGCTTGGGGCAGGGGGCAGGAGAGCAGTACTTC.

The rearrangement joins TRBV7-9 to TRBJ1-2; maybe TRBD1 (6 bases). Trimming stripped 1 base from V and 4 bases from J, with 13 bases between. There are 15 residues in the CDR3. In germline, CDR1 is SEHNR, CDR2 FQNEAQ (reference sequence). The DNA for the CDR3 is TGTGCCAGCAGCTTAGAGGACGGCAGGGGCTATGGCTACACCTTC. As protein: CASSLEDGRGYGYTF.

This clone was counted between two and nine times. The chain is built from TRBV5-5 and TRBJ1-1, with D perhaps TRBD1 (6 bases). This CDR3 has 14 amino acids. V lost 2 bases to trimming and J lost 1 base, with 9 bases between them. The germline V gene has CDR1 SGHKS and CDR2 YYEKEE (reference sequence). The CDR3 here is CASSFLGGNTEAFF. CDR3 DNA: TGTGCCAGCAGCTTTTTAGGGGGGAACACTGAAGCTTTCTTT.

The chain employs TRBV20-1 and TRBJ2-7; D is uncertain. Germline V gene data show CDR1 as DFQATT and CDR2 as SNEGSKA (reference sequence). The CDR3 sequence is 11 residues long. Trimming took off 3 bases at V and 3 bases at J, with 6 bases between the two ends. CDR3 region: CSASLDYEQYF. As DNA, the CDR3 is TGCAGTGCTAGTTTAGACTACGAGCAGTACTTC.

The V gene is TRBV5-6, the J gene TRBJ1-1; no definite D call. The germline V gene has CDR1 SGHDT and CDR2 YYEEEE. The CDR3 is 13 residues long. Trimming left V 3 bases short and J 1 base short, with 7 bases between. CDR3 in amino acids: CASSSLGNTEAFF. The DNA for the CDR3 is TGTGCCAGCAGCTCTCTCGGGAACACTGAAGCTTTCTTT.

This clone was detected only a few times. The chain uses TRBV13 and TRBJ1-2; 7 bases align to TRBD1. The J segment lost 3 bases and the V segment lost 4 bases, leaving 8 bases of the junction unmatched. Germline V lookup: CDR1 PRHDT, CDR2 FYEKMQ (reference sequence). CDR3 length equals 15 residues. The CDR3 DNA reads as TGTGCCAGCAGCTCCGGGACAGCCGATTACTATGGCTACACCTTC. Translating gives CASSSGTADYYGYTF.

The J gene is TRBJ1-6, the V gene TRBV7-9; no clear D. Trimming pared 4 bases from V and 5 bases from J, leaving 3 bases between. The CDR3 is 12 residues long. The germline V gene encodes CDR1 SEHNR and CDR2 FQNEAQ (reference sequence). The CDR3 sequence is CASSSNNSPLHF. In nucleotides, the CDR3 is TGTGCCAGCAGCTCAAATAATTCACCCCTCCACTTT.

This chain links TRBV7-9 with TRBJ1-1; D uncertain. Germline V gene data show CDR1 as SEHNR and CDR2 as FQNEAQ (reference sequence). Trimming cost V 1 base and J 3 bases, with 9 bases left between them. This CDR3 is 14 amino acids long. In DNA form, the CDR3 reads TGTGCCAGCAGCTTAGACAGCACGTACACTGAAGCTTTCTTT. Its protein product is CASSLDSTYTEAFF.

The chain recombines TRBV6-6 with TRBJ1-2; 10 positions agree with TRBD1. CDR3 length: 14 amino acids. Trimming at V came to 6 bases and at J to 8 bases, leaving 9 bases not matched to a gene. Germline CDR1 is MNHNY and CDR2 is SVGAGI (reference sequence). The CDR3 DNA reads as TGTGCCAGCAGACCCGGACAGGGGGTCCGGGGCTACACCTTC. It encodes CASRPGQGVRGYTF.

V gene TRBV19 combines with J gene TRBJ1-2, with D possibly TRBD1 on 6 matching bases. Germline V CDR1 and CDR2: LNHDA, SQIVND (reference sequence). The germline V and J ends were trimmed by 3 bases and 9 bases, with 11 bases remaining between them. This CDR3 comprises 12 residues. In DNA form, the CDR3 reads TGTGCCAGTAGTATCGACAGGAGAAGCTACACCTTC. Residues: CASSIDRRSYTF.

V usage is TRBV6-6 and J usage is TRBJ1-4; TRBD1 matches 7 bases. The CDR3 extends over 14 amino acids. The trim removed 8 bases at V and 5 bases at J, leaving 8 bases unmatched. Germline loops: CDR1 MNHNY, CDR2 SVGAGI (reference sequence). DNA of the CDR3: TGTGCCAGCTTCCGGGACAGCGCGAATGAAAAACTGTTTTTT. Its protein is CASFRDSANEKLFF.

The rearrangement uses TRBV7-9 and TRBJ2-3; TRBD2 aligns across 8 bases. This CDR3 is 15 amino acids long. The ends lost 4 bases at V and 6 bases at J; junction bases unmatched: 9. Germline assignment: CDR1 SEHNR and CDR2 FQNEAQ (reference sequence). CDR3 DNA sequence: TGTGCCAGCAGCTCGAGCGGGGGCTTGGTGGATACGCAGTATTTT. The encoded protein is CASSSSGGLVDTQYF.

The rearrangement links TRBV14 to TRBJ2-3; no reliable D call. CDR3 size: 14 residues. The V gene's germline CDR1 is SGHDN and CDR2 FVKESK. Trimming cost V 2 bases and J 2 bases, with 8 bases left between them. CDR3 sequence reads: CASSQYGNTDTQYF. CDR3 sequence (DNA): TGTGCCAGCAGCCAATACGGTAACACAGATACGCAGTATTTT.

The V gene is TRBV6-5, the J gene TRBJ2-7; 9 bases agree with TRBD1. The V gene's germline CDR1 is MNHEY and CDR2 SVGAGI. The J segment lost 6 bases and the V segment lost 6 bases, leaving 9 bases of the junction unmatched. The CDR3 loop spans 14 amino acids. For the CDR3, the DNA is TGTGCCAGCAGGCAAAACAGGGGGCCCTCCGAGCAGTACTTC. As protein: CASRQNRGPSEQYF.

The chain uses TRBV2 and TRBJ2-3; D might be TRBD2 (5 bases). V was cut by 7 bases and J by 2 bases, with 13 bases left in between. CDR3 length: 14 residues. Germline V gene lookup returns CDR1 SNHLY and CDR2 FYNNEI. CDR3: CASKALVPTDTQYF. CDR3 sequence (DNA): TGTGCCAGCAAAGCACTAGTTCCCACAGATACGCAGTATTTT.

This clone was seen a single time. The chain joins TRBV2 to TRBJ1-5, with TRBD1 matching over 8 bases. CDR3 size: 16 residues. Germline-derived CDR1 and CDR2 are SNHLY and FYNNEI. J lost 2 bases, V lost 4 bases, and 7 bases had no gene match. CDR3 DNA: TGTGCCAGCAGTGTACAGGGGGGTAGGGGCAATCAGCCCCAGCATTTT. Translated: CASSVQGGRGNQPQHF. Supplemented by reference TRBV2 and TRBJ1-5, the full variable domain reads EPEVTQTPSHQVTQMGQEVILRCVPISNHLYFYWYRQILGQKVEFLVSFYNNEISEKSEIFDDQFSVERPDGSNFTLKIRSTKLEDSAMYFCASSVQGGRGNQPQHFGDGTRLSIL.

This sequence joins TRBV6-1 and TRBJ1-3, with TRBD1 as a possible D gene (5 bases). This CDR3 has 14 amino acids. Trimming stripped 1 base from V and 1 base from J, with 5 bases between. Germline V gene data show CDR1 as MNHNS and CDR2 as SASEGT. The CDR3: CASSEDRSGNTIYF. CDR3 nucleotide sequence: TGTGCCAGCAGTGAAGACAGGTCTGGAAACACCATATATTTT.

The chain employs TRBV7-9 and TRBJ1-1, with TRBD1 matching over 8 bases. Germline CDR1 reads SEHNR; CDR2 reads FQNEAQ (reference sequence). Trimming cost V 5 bases and J 1 base; bases outside gene matches: 6. The CDR3 is 15 amino acids. The CDR3 spells CASSPSGTGNTEAFF. Here the CDR3 DNA reads TGTGCCAGCAGCCCTTCCGGGACAGGGAACACTGAAGCTTTCTTT.

This chain links TRBV7-8 with TRBJ2-3; TRBD2 is a possible D gene (6 bases). Germline V lookup: CDR1 SGHVS, CDR2 FQNEAQ. The CDR3 consists of 17 residues. The germline V and J ends were trimmed by 3 bases and 2 bases, with 18 bases remaining between them. CDR3 coding DNA: TGTGCCAGCAGCTTTGATAACGGGGGACCAGACACAGATACGCAGTATTTT. This translates into CASSFDNGGPDTDTQYF.

CDR3 sequence reads: CASSSETFQPQHF. CDR3 nucleotides: TGTGCCAGCAGTTCCGAGACTTTTCAGCCCCAGCATTTT. This chain uses TRBV12-3 or TRBV12-4 with TRBJ1-5, with D unresolved. V dropped 4 bases and J dropped 6 bases, with 10 bases sitting between them. The CDR3 length is 13 residues.

The table lists this clone with a few counts. The gene calls are TRBV19 and TRBJ1-1; D possibly corresponds to TRBD1 (5 bases). Germline CDR1 LNHDA, CDR2 SQIVND (reference sequence). This CDR3 spans 13 amino acids. V was pared by 3 bases and J by 6 bases, with 11 bases between. The CDR3 nucleotides are TGTGCCAGTAGTATGGGGGGAGGCCCTGAAGCTTTCTTT. Its protein product is CASSMGGGPEAFF. Full variable domain (outside the CDR3, taken from reference TRBV19 and TRBJ1-1): DGGITQSPKYLFRKEGQNVTLSCEQNLNHDAMYWYRQDPGQGLRLIYYSQIVNDFQKGDIAEGYSVSREKKESFPLTVTSAQKNPTAFYLCASSMGGGPEAFFGQGTRLTVV.

The rearrangement links TRBV25-1 to TRBJ2-7; TRBD2 matches at 7 bases. This CDR3 has 17 residues. CDR1 MGHDK and CDR2 SYGVNS come from the germline V gene. The V segment lost 1 base and the J segment 9 bases; nucleotides outside the gene matches: 18. CDR3 in amino acids: CASSEFGGSGVRGRQYF. The DNA for the CDR3 is TGTGCCAGCAGTGAATTCGGGGGGTCGGGGGTCAGAGGAAGGCAGTACTTC.

The chain uses TRBV6-1 and TRBJ1-1; tentative D call: TRBD1 (5 bases). Germline CDR1 reads MNHNS; CDR2 reads SASEGT. CDR3 size: 14 residues. V lost 5 bases and J lost 2, with 12 bases in between. The CDR3 sequence is CASSFDSTNTEAFF. CDR3 in DNA: TGTGCCAGCAGTTTTGACAGCACCAACACTGAAGCTTTCTTT.

The CDR3 region is CASSAYAGGLNTEAFF. For the CDR3, the DNA is TGTGCCAGCAGTGCCTACGCAGGGGGGCTGAACACTGAAGCTTTCTTT. The chain employs TRBV25-1 and TRBJ1-1, with TRBD1 matching over 7 bases. The CDR3 runs to 16 residues. Germline trimming cut 4 bases from V and 0 bases from J; bases unmatched to any gene: 8. Germline V gene data show CDR1 as MGHDK and CDR2 as SYGVNS. The variable domain in full, with the rest retrieved from reference TRBV25-1 and TRBJ1-1, is EADIYQTPRYLVIGTGKKITLECSQTMGHDKMYWYQQDPGMELHLIHYSYGVNSTEKGDLSSESTVSRIRTEHFPLTLESARPSHTSQYLCASSAYAGGLNTEAFFGQGTRLTVV.